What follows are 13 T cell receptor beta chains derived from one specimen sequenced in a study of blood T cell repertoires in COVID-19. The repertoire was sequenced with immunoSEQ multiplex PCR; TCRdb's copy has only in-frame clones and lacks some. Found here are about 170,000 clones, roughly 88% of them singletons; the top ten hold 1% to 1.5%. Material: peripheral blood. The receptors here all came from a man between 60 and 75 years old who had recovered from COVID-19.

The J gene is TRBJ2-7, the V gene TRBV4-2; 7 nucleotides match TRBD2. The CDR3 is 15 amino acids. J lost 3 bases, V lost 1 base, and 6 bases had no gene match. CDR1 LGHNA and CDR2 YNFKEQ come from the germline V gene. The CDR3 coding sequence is TGTGCCAGCAGCCAAGCGCTAGCGGAACTCTACGAGCAGTACTTC. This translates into CASSQALAELYEQYF.

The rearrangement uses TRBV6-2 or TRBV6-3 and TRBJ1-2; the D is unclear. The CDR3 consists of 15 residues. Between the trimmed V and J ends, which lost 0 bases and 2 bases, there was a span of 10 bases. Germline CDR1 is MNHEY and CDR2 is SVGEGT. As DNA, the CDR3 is TGTGCCAGCAGTTACTCTCTGCGGGAAAACTATGGCTACACCTTC. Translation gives CASSYSLRENYGYTF.

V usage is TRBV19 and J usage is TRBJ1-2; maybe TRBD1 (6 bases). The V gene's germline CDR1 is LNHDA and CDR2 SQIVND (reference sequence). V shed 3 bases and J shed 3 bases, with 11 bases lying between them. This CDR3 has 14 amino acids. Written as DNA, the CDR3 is TGTGCCAGTAGTATCCCAGGGGCTGACTATGGCTACACCTTC. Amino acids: CASSIPGADYGYTF.

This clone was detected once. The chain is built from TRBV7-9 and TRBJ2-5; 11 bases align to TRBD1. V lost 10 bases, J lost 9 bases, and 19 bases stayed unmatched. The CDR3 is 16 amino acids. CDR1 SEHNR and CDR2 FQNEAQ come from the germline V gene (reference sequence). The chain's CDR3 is CATLPTQRDRGVAQYF. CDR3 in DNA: TGTGCCACCCTACCTACACAGAGGGACAGGGGGGTTGCCCAGTACTTC.

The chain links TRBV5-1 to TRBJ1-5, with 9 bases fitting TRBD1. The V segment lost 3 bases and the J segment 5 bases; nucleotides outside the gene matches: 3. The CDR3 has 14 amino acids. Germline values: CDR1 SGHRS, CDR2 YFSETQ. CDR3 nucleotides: TGCGCCAGCAGCTGGGGACAGGGTGATCAGCCCCAGCATTTT. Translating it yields CASSWGQGDQPQHF. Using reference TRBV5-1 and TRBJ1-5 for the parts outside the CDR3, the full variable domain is KAGVTQTPRYLIKTRGQQVTLSCSPISGHRSVSWYQQTPGQGLQFLFEYFSETQRNKGNFPGRFSGRQFSNSRSEMNVSTLELGDSALYLCASSWGQGDQPQHFGDGTRLSIL.

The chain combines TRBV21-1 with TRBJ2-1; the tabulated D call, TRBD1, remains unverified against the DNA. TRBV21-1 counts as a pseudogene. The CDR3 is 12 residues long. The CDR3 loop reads CASSKGQNEQFF. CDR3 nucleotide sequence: TGTGCCAGCAGCAAAGGTCAGAATGAGCAGTTCTTC.

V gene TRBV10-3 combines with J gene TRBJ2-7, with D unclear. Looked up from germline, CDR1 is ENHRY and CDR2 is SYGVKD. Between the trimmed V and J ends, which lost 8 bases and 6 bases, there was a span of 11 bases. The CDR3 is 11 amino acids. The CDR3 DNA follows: TGTGCCATCCTACTTGGTCCCGAGCAGTACTTC. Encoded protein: CAILLGPEQYF.

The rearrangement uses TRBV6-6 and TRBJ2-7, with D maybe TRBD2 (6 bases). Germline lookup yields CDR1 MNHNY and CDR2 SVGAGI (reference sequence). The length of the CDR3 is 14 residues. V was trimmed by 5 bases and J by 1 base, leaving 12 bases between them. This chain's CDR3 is CASSQAGQSYEQYF. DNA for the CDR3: TGTGCCAGCAGTCAGGCGGGGCAGTCCTACGAGCAGTACTTC.

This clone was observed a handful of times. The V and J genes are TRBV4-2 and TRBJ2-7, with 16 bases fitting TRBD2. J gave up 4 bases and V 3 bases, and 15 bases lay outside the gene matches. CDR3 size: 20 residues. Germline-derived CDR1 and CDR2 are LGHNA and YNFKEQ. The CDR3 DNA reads TGTGCCAGCAGCCATCAACCGGGACTAGCGGGGGGGCCTATGCGGTACGAGCAGTACTTC. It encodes CASSHQPGLAGGPMRYEQYF.

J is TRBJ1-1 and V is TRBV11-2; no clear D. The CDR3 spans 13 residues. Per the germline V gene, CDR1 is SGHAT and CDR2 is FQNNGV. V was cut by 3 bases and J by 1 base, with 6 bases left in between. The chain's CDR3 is CASSFLWNTEAFF. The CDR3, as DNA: TGTGCCAGCAGCTTTCTATGGAACACTGAAGCTTTCTTT.

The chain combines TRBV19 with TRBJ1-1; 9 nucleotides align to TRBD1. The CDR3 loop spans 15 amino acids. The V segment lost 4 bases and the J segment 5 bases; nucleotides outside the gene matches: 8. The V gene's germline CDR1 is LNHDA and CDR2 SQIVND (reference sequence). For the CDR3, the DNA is TGTGCCAGTAGTACCCCGGGACAGGGATCGACTGAAGCTTTCTTT. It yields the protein CASSTPGQGSTEAFF.

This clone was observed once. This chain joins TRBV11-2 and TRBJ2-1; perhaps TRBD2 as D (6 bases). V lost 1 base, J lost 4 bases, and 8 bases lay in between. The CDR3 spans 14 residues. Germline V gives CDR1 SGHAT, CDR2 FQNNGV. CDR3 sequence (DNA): TGTGCCAGCAGCTTAGGGGGACTTTACAATGAGCAGTTCTTC. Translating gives CASSLGGLYNEQFF. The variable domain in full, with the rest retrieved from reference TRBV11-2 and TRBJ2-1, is EAGVAQSPRYKIIEKRQSVAFWCNPISGHATLYWYQQILGQGPKLLIQFQNNGVVDDSQLPKDRFSAERLKGVDSTLKIQPAKLEDSAVYLCASSLGGLYNEQFFGPGTRLTVL.

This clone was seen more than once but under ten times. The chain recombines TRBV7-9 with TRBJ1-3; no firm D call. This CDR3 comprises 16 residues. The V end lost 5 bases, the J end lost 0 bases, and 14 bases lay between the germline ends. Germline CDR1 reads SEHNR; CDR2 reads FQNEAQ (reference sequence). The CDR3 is CASSQLSQSSGNTIYF. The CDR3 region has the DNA TGTGCCAGCAGCCAGTTGTCCCAAAGCTCTGGAAACACCATATATTTT.